The clone carrying this T cell receptor beta chain came up a few times. This CDR3 region has 11 residues. With 6 bases removed from V and 7 bases from J, the gap between germline ends came to 10 bases. Germline assignment: CDR1 SGHAT and CDR2 FQDESV (reference sequence). This specimen belongs to a study of blood T cell repertoires in COVID-19. Repertoires were generated with immunoSEQ multiplex PCR, while TCRdb's copy carries only in-frame clones and drops some. This sample has 250,000 to 400,000 clones, with around 84% found just once. The chain combines TRBV11-1 with TRBJ2-7, with a tentative D call TRBD1 (6 bases). This TCR derives from a woman under 40 who had been exposed to COVID-19. The source material was PBMCs or T cells enriched from blood (not recorded which). The chain's CDR3 is CASSMQGEQYF. CDR3 nucleotides: TGTGCCAGCAGTATGCAGGGGGAGCAGTACTTC.